This entry is about one T cell receptor beta chain. Antigen specificity is unknown. The entry originates in a study of CD4 T cell repertoires in COVID-19. No culture step preceded sequencing of the ex vivo isolated memory T cells. General study results and limits: Several top expanded SARS-CoV-2-reactive clonotypes were shared by two or three memory subsets.

The repertoire was sequenced with immunoSEQ multiplex PCR; TCRdb's copy has only in-frame clones and lacks some. This table has approximately 75,000 clones, about four fifths appearing once. Between the trimmed V and J ends, which lost 4 bases and 8 bases, there was a span of 9 bases. Germline V gives CDR1 MGHRA, CDR2 YSYEKL. The CDR3 has 13 residues. The specimen comprised CD4+ T cells from peripheral blood, sampled after recovery from COVID-19. The source is a human donor who had COVID-19. J is TRBJ1-6 and V is TRBV4-1; D is undetermined. The chain's CDR3 is CASSRLVDSPLHF. In nucleotides, the CDR3 is TGCGCCAGCAGCCGATTGGTGGATTCACCCCTCCACTTT.